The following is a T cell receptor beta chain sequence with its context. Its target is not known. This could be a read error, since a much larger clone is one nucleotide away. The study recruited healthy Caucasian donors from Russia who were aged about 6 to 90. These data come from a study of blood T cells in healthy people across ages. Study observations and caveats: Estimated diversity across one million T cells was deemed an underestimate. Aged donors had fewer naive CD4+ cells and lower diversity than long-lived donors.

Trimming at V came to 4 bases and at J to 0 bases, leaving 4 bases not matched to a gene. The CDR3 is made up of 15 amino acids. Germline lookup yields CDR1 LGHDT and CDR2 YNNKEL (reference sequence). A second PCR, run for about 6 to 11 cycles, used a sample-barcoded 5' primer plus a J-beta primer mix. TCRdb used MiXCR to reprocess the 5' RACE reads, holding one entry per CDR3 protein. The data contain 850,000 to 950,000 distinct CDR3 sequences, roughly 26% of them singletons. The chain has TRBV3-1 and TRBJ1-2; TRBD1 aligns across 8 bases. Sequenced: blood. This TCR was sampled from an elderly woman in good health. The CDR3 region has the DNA TGTGCCAGCAGCCCCTGGGACAGGACTAACTATGGCTACACCTTC. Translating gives CASSPWDRTNYGYTF.